This T cell receptor (beta chain) was recorded in a study of OX40 agonist ivuxolimab in advanced cancers. Study information: Patients achieving partial responses numbered three: one hepatocellular carcinoma case and two cutaneous melanoma cases.

Data came from immunoSEQ multiplex PCR; TCRdb stores just in-frame clones and leaves some out. The sample yields tens of thousands of clones, about 82% seen once. J was trimmed by 5 bases and V by 2 bases; bases with no gene match: 8. The germline gives CDR1 GTSNPN, CDR2 SVGIG (reference sequence). The CDR3 loop spans 14 amino acids. As concerns this clone: Its antigen is unknown.

The study, taken as a whole, reports: Undetermined was the antigen specificity of the expanded peripheral T cells. CD4+ and CD8+ blood T cells expanded clonally by week 6 at 0.1 to 3.0 mg/kg.

Material: CD4+ or CD8+ T cells sorted from blood, obtained in a trial of the OX40 agonist ivuxolimab. This TCR derives from an adult with an advanced solid tumor such as melanoma, head and neck, liver or kidney cancer. This chain links TRBV30 with TRBJ1-2; 7 positions agree with TRBD1. The CDR3 reads CAWSTTGLTYGYTF. DNA for the CDR3: TGTGCCTGGAGTACGACAGGGCTGACGTATGGCTACACCTTC.